This T cell receptor beta chain was recorded in a study of CD4 T cells in relation to SARS-CoV-2 and coronaviruses. Before the COVID-19 pandemic, during about 2011-2019, CD4+ T cells were taken from unexposed donors. Naive and memory CD4+ T cells came from enriched cryopreserved PBMCs. Profiling relied on immunoSEQ multiplex PCR, and the TCRdb table lists in-frame clones only, not all of them. The data hold some 65,000 clones, with approximately 87% observed a single time. Germline V lookup: CDR1 SGHRS, CDR2 YFSETQ. V dropped 0 bases and J dropped 8 bases, with 11 bases sitting between them. The CDR3 is made up of 13 amino acids.

The chain uses TRBV5-1 and TRBJ1-1, with D tentatively TRBD1 (5 bases). This clonotype was sampled from a human donor in good health. Sequences were obtained from memory CD4+ T cells from PBMCs. Written as DNA, the CDR3 is TGCGCCAGCAGCTTGGTTGGGCAGGGCGAAGCTTTCTTT. This translates into CASSLVGQGEAFF.